This TCR beta chain was recovered during a study of Graves' ophthalmopathy and Graves' hyperthyroidism. The table lists this clonotype with a few counts. Its specificity is not known. Study outcomes and limitations: The model's prediction of ophthalmopathy progression had about 70% sensitivity and 72% to 85% specificity.

This CDR3 comprises 19 residues. V lost 4 bases, J lost 0 bases, and 17 bases stayed unmatched. Germline assignment: CDR1 DFQATT and CDR2 SNEGSKA (reference sequence). The study amplified TCR beta CDR3 regions using RNA transcripts. First-round RT-PCR employed HTBI primers, with a second-round multiplex PCR after it. TCRdb redid the calling of the multiplex PCR reads with MiXCR, one entry per CDR3 protein. The table shows 600,000 to 950,000 distinct CDR3 sequences, with roughly 40% occurring only once. Sequenced input: peripheral blood. The chain employs TRBV20-1 and TRBJ1-5; 8 nucleotides agree with TRBD1. The receptor was isolated from an adult man with Graves' ophthalmopathy. CDR3: CSATHEPGQDYYSNQPQHF. In DNA form, the CDR3 reads TGCAGTGCTACCCACGAACCGGGACAGGATTATTATAGCAATCAGCCCCAGCATTTT.